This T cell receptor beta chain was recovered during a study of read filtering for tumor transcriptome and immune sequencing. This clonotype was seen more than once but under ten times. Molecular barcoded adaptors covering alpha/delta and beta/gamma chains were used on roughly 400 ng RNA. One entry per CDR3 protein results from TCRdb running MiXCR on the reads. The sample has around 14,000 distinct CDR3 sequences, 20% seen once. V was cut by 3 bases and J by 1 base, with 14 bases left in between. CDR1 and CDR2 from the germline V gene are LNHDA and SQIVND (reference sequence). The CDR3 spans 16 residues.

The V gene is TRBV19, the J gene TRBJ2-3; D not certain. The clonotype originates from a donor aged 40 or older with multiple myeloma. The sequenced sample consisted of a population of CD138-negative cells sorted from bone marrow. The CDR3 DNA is TGTGCCAGTAGTATTCGGGCGGAAGTGGGCACAGATACGCAGTATTTT. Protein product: CASSIRAEVGTDTQYF.